Shown below are 7 T cell receptor beta chains from a single sample sequenced in a study of breast tumors, draining lymph nodes, adjacent tissues. The lymph nodes were axillary draining lymph nodes from breast cancer patients. TCRdb re-called the multiplex PCR reads through MiXCR, storing one row per CDR3 protein. The sample has fewer than 200,000 distinct CDR3 sequences; approximately 30% are singletons. Material for sequencing was axillary lymph node tissue. The receptors derive from a female donor with breast cancer. Some clones in this sample may be carry-over from other donors' samples.

The chain is built from TRBV6-5 and TRBJ1-1; 7 bases fit TRBD1. Germline lookup yields CDR1 MNHEY and CDR2 SVGAGI. The CDR3 is made up of 15 amino acids. V was clipped by 6 bases and J by 4 bases; unmatched bases: 11. This chain's CDR3 is CASRRMDRSGTEAFF. In nucleotides, the CDR3 is TGTGCCAGCAGGAGAATGGACAGGAGCGGCACTGAAGCTTTCTTT.

This clonotype was seen at least ten times. The V gene is TRBV13, the J gene TRBJ2-3, with D possibly being TRBD2 (5 bases). This CDR3 is 13 amino acids long. Trimming removed 5 bases from V and 10 bases from J, with 16 bases in between. CDR1 is PRHDT, CDR2 FYEKMQ, per germline (reference sequence). The CDR3 DNA follows: TGTGCCAGCAGCATGACCGTGGAGGCTCCGCAGTATTTT. Encoded protein: CASSMTVEAPQYF.

This clonotype was detected many times. The chain combines TRBV5-1 with TRBJ2-1; tentatively, D is TRBD1 (5 bases). The germline V and J ends were trimmed by 1 base and 6 bases, with 14 bases remaining between them. Germline lookup yields CDR1 SGHRS and CDR2 YFSETQ. The CDR3 loop spans 15 amino acids. The CDR3 bases are TGCGCCAGCAGCTTGTTCGACAGTCGCGGCAATGAGCAGTTCTTC. Protein product: CASSLFDSRGNEQFF.

At least ten counts were recorded for this clonotype. The chain employs TRBV30 and TRBJ2-2; no definite D call. The ends were cut back, 2 bases at V and 4 bases at J, with 5 bases in the middle. The CDR3 is 12 amino acids. The germline V gene has CDR1 GTSNPN and CDR2 SVGIG (reference sequence). The CDR3 here is CAWSLGTGELFF. Here the CDR3 DNA reads TGTGCCTGGAGTCTGGGCACCGGGGAGCTGTTTTTT.

Ten or more counts support this clonotype. The chain combines TRBV7-2 with TRBJ1-5; 9 bases align to TRBD1. After removal of 3 bases from V and 4 bases from J, the junction contained 7 bases not matched to a gene. The CDR3 has 16 residues. Germline assignment: CDR1 SGHTA and CDR2 FQGNSA. The CDR3 here is CASSFTGTGPNQPQHF. In DNA form, the CDR3 reads TGTGCCAGCAGCTTCACCGGGACAGGGCCTAATCAGCCCCAGCATTTT.

The chain recombines TRBV5-6 with TRBJ2-2; D ambiguous. The CDR3 spans 14 residues. CDR1 and CDR2 from the germline V gene are SGHDT and YYEEEE. V was cut by 4 bases and J by 4 bases, with 11 bases left in between. The CDR3 sequence: CASSPIRATGELFF. The DNA for the CDR3 is TGTGCCAGCAGCCCCATTAGGGCCACCGGGGAGCTGTTTTTT.

This clonotype showed up many times. The chain has TRBV12-3 or TRBV12-4 and TRBJ2-6; D ambiguous. V was cut by 7 bases and J by 0 bases, with 16 bases left in between. The CDR3 contains 17 residues. The CDR3, as DNA: TGTGCCAGCACCTTGGAACTTTCGAGCTCTGGGGCCAACGTCCTGACTTTC. It is translated as CASTLELSSSGANVLTF.